This T cell receptor (beta chain) was profiled in a study of cytomegalovirus exposure and HLA in healthy donors. In the case of this clone: Its antigen is not identified. This specimen includes other DNA sequences encoding the same CDR3.

Study-level results: Diagnosis of cytomegalovirus status made by the classifier reportedly showed high specificity and sensitivity. A later analysis linked a missense variant in DCLRE1C to the trimming of TCR beta V and J genes. According to an earlier analysis, most TCR beta V segments yielded productive rearrangements about 90% or about 30% of the time.

This PCR relied on a set of 60 Vbeta primers and 13 Jbeta primers. Sequencing used immunoSEQ multiplex PCR; TCRdb keeps in-frame clones, though not all of them. The sample lists 140,000 to 150,000 clones, just under 75% occurring once. Germline-derived CDR1 and CDR2 are SGDLS and YYNGEE. The CDR3 runs 14 residues. V was clipped by 0 bases and J by 5 bases, with 8 bases between them. The sequencing input was PBMCs. The V and J genes are TRBV9 and TRBJ2-2; D uncertain. The source of this sequence is a woman aged 18 to 35 in good health and CMV-seronegative. This CDR3 reads CASSVATSTGELFF. As DNA, the CDR3 is TGTGCCAGCAGCGTAGCAACTTCTACCGGGGAGCTGTTTTTT.